This TCR beta chain was sequenced for a study of beta chain features in type 1 diabetes. Whole-study findings and limits: In type 1 diabetes patients, VDJ junctions had fewer insertions; deletions at these junctions were more frequent.

Expressed TCRB transcripts were sequenced, since all the RNA that had been isolated was reverse transcribed. Data came from immunoSEQ multiplex PCR; TCRdb stores just in-frame clones and leaves some out. The sample holds 900,000 or so clones, around a sixth seen once. This clone was picked up many times. Its antigen is unidentified. V was pared by 5 bases and J by 6 bases, with 17 bases of the junction left unmatched. Germline-derived CDR1 and CDR2 are LNHDA and SQIVND (reference sequence). This CDR3 is 18 amino acids long. The sequenced sample was naive CD4+ T cells from blood. The chain links TRBV19 to TRBJ2-4, with 9 bases fitting TRBD1. The TCR comes from a woman younger than 35 in good health. The CDR3, as DNA: TGTGCCAGTAGTCCGCCCCTCCCGGGACAGGGAGTGACAAACATTCAGTACTTC. Translating gives CASSPPLPGQGVTNIQYF.